This entry concerns a single T cell receptor beta chain. The source of the sample is a study of shared clonotypes between healthy human individuals. About the study: Participating donors consisted of two women and a few men aged 18 to 49. Each donor contributed plates that comprised three CD4 naive, three CD4 memory, two CD8 naive and one CD8 memory.

Deep-level running was used for the assay. TCRdb keeps only in-frame clones here, not all; method: immunoSEQ multiplex PCR. The repertoire holds about 2.4 million clones, with approximately 93% as singletons. Splitting the CD4+ cells yielded a CD45RA+ naive subset and a CD45RA-negative memory subset. V was trimmed by 5 bases and J by 1 base, leaving 9 bases between them. CDR1 is SGHAT and CDR2 is FQDESV in the germline V gene (reference sequence). The CDR3 is 13 residues long. The chain recombines TRBV11-1 with TRBJ2-7; D is possibly TRBD1 or TRBD2 (5 bases each). The sample consisted of naive CD4+ T cells from PBMCs. Specified subset: CD45RA+ positively selected. This sequence originates from a young man in good health. Some clones in this sample may be carry-over from other donors' samples. In DNA, the CDR3 is TGTGCCAGCAGCAGGGGAGATTCCTACGAGCAGTACTTC. Translation: CASSRGDSYEQYF.